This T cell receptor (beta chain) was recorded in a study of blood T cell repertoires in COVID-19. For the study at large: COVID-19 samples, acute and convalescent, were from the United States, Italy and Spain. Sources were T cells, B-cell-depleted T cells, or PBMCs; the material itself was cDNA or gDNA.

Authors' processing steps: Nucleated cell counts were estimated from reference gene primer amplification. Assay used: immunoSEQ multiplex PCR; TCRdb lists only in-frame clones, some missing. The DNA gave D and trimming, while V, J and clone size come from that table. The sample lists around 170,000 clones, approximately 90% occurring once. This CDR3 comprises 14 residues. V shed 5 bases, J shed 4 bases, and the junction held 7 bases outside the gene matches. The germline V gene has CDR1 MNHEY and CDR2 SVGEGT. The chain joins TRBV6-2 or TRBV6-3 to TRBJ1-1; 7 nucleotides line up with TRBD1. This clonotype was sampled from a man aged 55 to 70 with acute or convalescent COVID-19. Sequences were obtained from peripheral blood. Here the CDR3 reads CASSTPNRGTEAFF. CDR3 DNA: TGTGCCAGCAGTACCCCCAACAGGGGCACTGAAGCTTTCTTT.